One sample yielded the 8 T cell receptor beta chains listed below, sequenced in a study of T cell changes during pregnancy in multiple sclerosis. Libraries were prepared by immunoSEQ multiplex PCR; TCRdb keeps only in-frame clonotypes and omits some of them. The sample includes approximately 97,000 clones, about nine tenths of them seen just once. Sequenced here: peripheral blood, sampled after pregnancy. Receptor source: a female donor in good health, enrolled as a control in a pregnancy study.

The chain combines TRBV7-8 with TRBJ1-6; 7 bases match TRBD1. CDR1 and CDR2 (germline): SGHVS, FQNEAQ. The CDR3 has 16 amino acids. Germline trimming cut 5 bases from V and 8 bases from J; bases unmatched to any gene: 12. This CDR3 is CASSDIQGYLDSPLHF. The CDR3 DNA reads TGTGCCAGCAGCGACATACAGGGGTACCTGGATTCACCCCTCCACTTT. Filled out from reference TRBV7-8 and TRBJ1-6, the complete variable domain reads GAGVSQSPRYKVAKRGQDVALRCDPISGHVSLFWYQQALGQGPEFLTYFQNEAQLDKSGLPSDRFFAERPEGSVSTLKIQRTQQEDSAVYLCASSDIQGYLDSPLHFGNGTRLTVT.

This rearrangement joins TRBV11-2 to TRBJ2-5, with 12 nucleotides matching TRBD2. The germline gives CDR1 SGHAT, CDR2 FQNNGV. The CDR3 has 18 residues. J was trimmed by 2 bases and V by 2 bases; bases with no gene match: 9. The CDR3 reads CASSLRRLAGVEQETQYF. For the CDR3, the DNA is TGTGCCAGCAGCTTAAGGAGACTAGCGGGGGTGGAACAAGAGACCCAGTACTTC.

This chain uses TRBV11-3 with TRBJ1-1, with 7 bases matching TRBD1. Germline values: CDR1 SGHNT, CDR2 YENEEA. This CDR3 has 16 amino acids. The junction had 10 bases not matched to a gene; V was cut back by 5 bases and J by 1 base. The CDR3 reads CASSPQRQGWNTEAFF. CDR3 coding DNA: TGTGCCAGCAGCCCTCAACGACAGGGTTGGAACACTGAAGCTTTCTTT.

The rearrangement joins TRBV7-3 to TRBJ2-1, with D perhaps matching TRBD2 (7 bases). The germline CDR1 and CDR2 sequences are SGHTA and FQGTGA. With 4 bases removed from V and 10 bases from J, the gap between germline ends came to 14 bases. CDR3 size: 13 residues. The CDR3 is CASSSVGGREQFF. CDR3 DNA sequence: TGTGCCAGCAGCTCTGTGGGGGGGCGGGAGCAGTTCTTC.

The sample holds one count of this clone. This chain links TRBV29-1 with TRBJ1-4; 7 bases align to TRBD1. With 8 bases clipped from V and 0 bases from J, the junction kept 6 bases outside the gene matches. Germline CDR1 is SQVTM and CDR2 is ANQGSEA. The length of the CDR3 is 14 residues. The CDR3 nucleotides are TGCAGCTGCATTACAGGGGCAACTAATGAAAAACTGTTTTTT. Translation gives CSCITGATNEKLFF.

The V and J genes are TRBV30 and TRBJ1-5; no firm D call. Trimming stripped 2 bases from V and 0 bases from J, with 5 bases between. The CDR3 loop spans 13 amino acids. CDR1 is GTSNPN and CDR2 is SVGIG in the germline V gene (reference sequence). The chain's CDR3 is CAWSLASNQPQHF. The CDR3 nucleotides read TGTGCCTGGAGTCTGGCTAGCAATCAGCCCCAGCATTTT.

In nucleotides, the CDR3 is TGTGCCAGCAGTGTCAGGGCAGGGGGTTCACCCCTCCACTTT. This encodes CASSVRAGGSPLHF. The rearrangement links TRBV2 to TRBJ1-6; 7 bases fit TRBD1. The germline CDR1 and CDR2 sequences are SNHLY and FYNNEI. CDR3 length equals 14 residues. Losses at the gene ends were 4 bases for V and 9 bases for J; bases not matched to a gene: 6. The entire variable domain, with the rest obtained from reference TRBV2 and TRBJ1-6, is as follows: EPEVTQTPSHQVTQMGQEVILRCVPISNHLYFYWYRQILGQKVEFLVSFYNNEISEKSEIFDDQFSVERPDGSNFTLKIRSTKLEDSAMYFCASSVRAGGSPLHFGNGTRLTVT.

This clone was seen only once. The chain recombines TRBV7-8 with TRBJ2-5, with D possibly being TRBD1 (5 bases). Germline V gene sequence: CDR1 SGHVS, CDR2 FQNEAQ. This CDR3 comprises 15 residues. V lost 2 bases and J lost 4, with 14 bases in between. This chain's CDR3 is CASSLQNSGPETQYF. The CDR3 coding sequence is TGTGCCAGCAGCTTACAAAATTCAGGGCCAGAGACCCAGTACTTC.